This is a list of T cell receptor beta chains from one sample in a study of blood T cell repertoires in COVID-19. Assay: immunoSEQ multiplex PCR; the TCRdb copy retains only in-frame clones and omits some. The table shows approximately 280,000 clones, with roughly 85% occurring only once. Sequenced: peripheral blood. These receptors all stem from a woman aged 70-85 years with acute or convalescent COVID-19. Both conserved end residues are part of each CDR3. A D gene is named only where the DNA matches it firmly. Some rows have no size entry. The others give once, few or many, or a class for an expanded clone.

J: TRBJ2-7
size: .
V: TRBV15
D: TRBD1
DNA: TGTGCCACCAGCCCAAGGACGGGGACAGGGGAGTTGTACTTC
CDR3: CATSPRTGTGELYF

J: TRBJ2-2
size: .
V: TRBV9
D: .
DNA: TGTGCCAGCAGCGTAGATAGACACTACACCGGGGAGCTGTTTTTT
CDR3: CASSVDRHYTGELFF

J: TRBJ2-5
size: .
V: TRBV2
D: .
DNA: TGTGCCAGCAGTGTGGAGGCCTACAACCAAGAGACCCAGTACTTC
CDR3: CASSVEAYNQETQYF

J: TRBJ1-2
size: .
V: TRBV29-1
D: .
DNA: TGCAGCGTTTACAGTCGGTCCAACAATGGCTACACCTTC
CDR3: CSVYSRSNNGYTF

J: TRBJ2-3
size: once
V: TRBV7-2
D: .
DNA: TGTGCCAGCAGTTTAGGGCTGTTAAGCACAGATACGCAGTATTTT
CDR3: CASSLGLLSTDTQYF

J: TRBJ1-1
size: .
V: TRBV7-3
D: TRBD1
DNA: TGTGCCAGCAGCCCACGAACCGGGACAGGGAAGCTCTTT
CDR3: CASSPRTGTGKLF

J: TRBJ2-1
size: .
V: TRBV4-1
D: TRBD1
DNA: TGCGCCAGCAGCCAAGGGACAGGGGTTTACAATGAGCAGTTCTTC
CDR3: CASSQGTGVYNEQFF

J: TRBJ1-4
size: .
V: TRBV30
D: .
DNA: TGTGCCTGGAGTATCGCGGCACCTAATGAAAAACTGTTTTTT
CDR3: CAWSIAAPNEKLFF

J: TRBJ1-2
size: few
V: TRBV7-8
D: .
DNA: TGTGCCAGCAGCTTACGAGTGCCGTATGGCTACACCTTC
CDR3: CASSLRVPYGYTF

J: TRBJ1-5
size: .
V: TRBV7-8
D: .
DNA: TGTGCCAGCAGCCCGCTCGCTTTCGGGAATCAGCCCCAGCATTTT
CDR3: CASSPLAFGNQPQHF